Presented here are 18 T cell receptor beta chains from one specimen sequenced in a study of shared clonotypes between healthy human individuals. CD45RO-negative cells were positively selected for CCR7, leaving out terminally differentiated effector memory CD45RA+ cells. The assay was immunoSEQ multiplex PCR, and TCRdb's table has in-frame clones only and misses some. This sample has roughly 810,000 clones; roughly 96% occur once, and the top ten carry about 0.22%. Input material: naive CD8+ T cells sorted from blood. All receptors come from a man in his thirties or forties in good health.

The chain couples TRBV10-1 to TRBJ2-7; possibly TRBD1 for D (5 bases). Germline values: CDR1 WNHNN, CDR2 SYGVQD (reference sequence). The length of the CDR3 is 13 residues. V shed 5 bases and J shed 3 bases, with 11 bases lying between them. The CDR3 coding sequence is TGCGCCAGCAGTCCAGGGATCGGCTACGAGCAGTACTTC. Translation: CASSPGIGYEQYF.

The chain is built from TRBV9 and TRBJ2-7, with a weak D call TRBD2 (6 bases). The V end was cut by 2 bases, the J end by 2 bases, with 17 bases between. CDR3 size: 16 residues. Germline CDR1 SGDLS, CDR2 YYNGEE. In DNA, the CDR3 is TGTGCCAGCAGCGTGGGTGCGGGACTCGAAACCTACGAGCAGTACTTC. Its translation: CASSVGAGLETYEQYF.

The chain is built from TRBV5-4 and TRBJ1-2; TRBD1 is a possible D gene (5 bases). CDR3 size: 14 residues. The V end lost 4 bases, the J end lost 4 bases, and 14 bases lay between the germline ends. Germline CDR1 and CDR2: SGHNT and YYREEE (reference sequence). CDR3 nucleotides: TGTGCCAGCAGCCCCGACAGACTCCCCTATGGCTACACCTTC. It translates to CASSPDRLPYGYTF.

As concerns this clone: Different DNA sequences within this sample yield the same CDR3. CDR3 nucleotides: TGTGCCAGCAGGACAGGTTACACCGGGGAGCTGTTTTTT. Translation: CASRTGYTGELFF. The chain links TRBV27 to TRBJ2-2; D might be TRBD1 (6 bases). Deletions cut 6 bases from V and 3 bases from J, with 8 bases between. The CDR3 covers 13 residues. CDR1 is MNHEY and CDR2 is SMNVEV in the germline V gene (reference sequence).

The gene calls are TRBV7-6 and TRBJ2-7; the match to TRBD2 covers 9 bases. Germline V gives CDR1 SGHVS, CDR2 FNYEAQ. The CDR3 has 16 residues. The V segment lost 1 base and the J segment 4 bases; nucleotides outside the gene matches: 8. CDR3 region: CASSLVAGENFYEQYF. CDR3 nucleotide sequence: TGTGCCAGCAGCTTAGTAGCGGGAGAGAATTTTTACGAGCAGTACTTC.

V is TRBV29-1 and J is TRBJ1-1; D is uncertain. The CDR3 totals 13 residues. Trimming shortened V by 4 bases and J by 10 bases, and 19 bases separated the two germline ends. Germline V CDR1 and CDR2: SQVTM, ANQGSEA. The CDR3, as DNA: TGCAGCGTTGTCAGTGGGCAGGCTACAAGAGCTTTCTTT. As protein: CSVVSGQATRAFF.

The rearrangement uses TRBV13 and TRBJ2-7; 10 bases map to TRBD1. V lost 2 bases to trimming and J lost 7 bases; unmatched junction nucleotides: 17. The CDR3 contains 18 residues. CDR1 and CDR2 from the germline V gene are PRHDT and FYEKMQ (reference sequence). The CDR3 region is CASSLLDGGGTGVPEQYF. The CDR3, as DNA: TGTGCCAGCAGCTTACTGGATGGGGGCGGGACAGGGGTTCCAGAGCAGTACTTC.

The chain recombines TRBV7-9 with TRBJ2-3, with 9 bases matching TRBD1. Germline-derived CDR1 and CDR2 are SEHNR and FQNEAQ (reference sequence). The ends lost 4 bases at V and 1 base at J; junction bases unmatched: 3. There are 15 residues in the CDR3. The CDR3: CASSWDREGTDTQYF. The CDR3 coding sequence is TGTGCCAGCAGCTGGGACAGGGAAGGCACAGATACGCAGTATTTT.

The chain uses TRBV28 and TRBJ2-7; no definite D call. This CDR3 contains 12 residues. Germline lookup yields CDR1 MDHEN and CDR2 SYDVKM. The V end lost 2 bases, the J end lost 4 bases, and 6 bases lay between the germline ends. Written as DNA, the CDR3 is TGTGCCAGCAGTTTAACCTTATACGAGCAGTACTTC. This translates into CASSLTLYEQYF.

The V gene is TRBV30, the J gene TRBJ2-7; 8 nucleotides agree with TRBD2. This CDR3 region has 14 residues. Looked up from germline, CDR1 is GTSNPN and CDR2 is SVGIG (reference sequence). V was pared by 2 bases and J by 3 bases, with 6 bases of the junction left unmatched. The CDR3 loop is CAWSRASGGYEQYF. The CDR3 coding sequence is TGTGCCTGGAGTCGGGCGAGCGGGGGCTACGAGCAGTACTTC.

The V gene is TRBV27, the J gene TRBJ2-7, with a possible D match to TRBD2 (6 bases). The CDR3 covers 15 residues. The V gene's germline CDR1 is MNHEY and CDR2 SMNVEV (reference sequence). V shed 2 bases and J shed 3 bases, with 14 bases lying between them. CDR3: CASSLKGTAIYEQYF. The CDR3 DNA reads TGTGCCAGCAGTTTAAAGGGGACTGCAATCTACGAGCAGTACTTC.

This sequence joins TRBV7-2 and TRBJ2-1; D might be TRBD1 (5 bases). The CDR3 consists of 14 residues. The germline CDR1 and CDR2 sequences are SGHTA and FQGNSA. The ends were cut back, 1 base at V and 13 bases at J, with 17 bases in the middle. DNA for the CDR3: TGTGCCAGCAGCTTAGTAGGATTGGGGCAGGGTCAGTTCTTC. Protein: CASSLVGLGQGQFF.

This sequence joins TRBV27 and TRBJ1-1, with D perhaps matching TRBD1 (5 bases). V gave up 2 bases and J gave up 5 bases, with 15 bases separating them. CDR3 size: 15 residues. Germline lookup yields CDR1 MNHEY and CDR2 SMNVEV (reference sequence). CDR3 in amino acids: CASSLTRAGGTEAFF. DNA of the CDR3: TGTGCCAGCAGTTTAACGAGGGCGGGGGGGACTGAAGCTTTCTTT.

The chain has TRBV7-8 and TRBJ2-2; 10 bases are shared with TRBD1. The CDR3 length is 19 residues. Germline values: CDR1 SGHVS, CDR2 FQNEAQ. V lost 4 bases to trimming and J lost 0 bases; unmatched junction nucleotides: 11. Here the CDR3 DNA reads TGTGCCAGCAGCTCTAATCAGCTGACAGGGGGCGCGAACACCGGGGAGCTGTTTTTT. This sequence encodes CASSSNQLTGGANTGELFF. Together with reference TRBV7-8 and TRBJ2-2, the CDR3 gives the full variable domain: GAGVSQSPRYKVAKRGQDVALRCDPISGHVSLFWYQQALGQGPEFLTYFQNEAQLDKSGLPSDRFFAERPEGSVSTLKIQRTQQEDSAVYLCASSSNQLTGGANTGELFFGEGSRLTVL.

The chain is built from TRBV15 and TRBJ1-4; the D is unclear. The CDR3 extends over 16 amino acids. Trimming removed 0 bases at V and 0 bases at J, with 8 bases between. Germline CDR1 is LNHNV and CDR2 is YYDKDF (reference sequence). The CDR3 DNA follows: TGTGCCACCAGCAGAGAGCGGACCCCAACTAATGAAAAACTGTTTTTT. This encodes CATSRERTPTNEKLFF.

The CDR3 DNA is TGCGCCAGCAGCTTGGGACAGACCAACTCCTACGAGCAGTACTTC. Its protein is CASSLGQTNSYEQYF. The chain joins TRBV5-1 to TRBJ2-7, with D possibly being TRBD1 (5 bases). CDR1 and CDR2 from the germline V gene are SGHRS and YFSETQ. The CDR3 length is 15 residues. V lost 0 bases and J 0 bases, leaving 10 bases between the germline ends.

The chain couples TRBV10-3 to TRBJ2-5; D may be TRBD2 (6 bases). This CDR3 is 17 amino acids long. Trimming removed 0 bases at V and 2 bases at J, with 16 bases between. Germline V lookup: CDR1 ENHRY, CDR2 SYGVKD. CDR3 amino acids: CAISESVEGSAQETQYF. The CDR3, as DNA: TGTGCCATCAGTGAGTCGGTGGAGGGGTCAGCTCAAGAGACCCAGTACTTC.

This chain links TRBV15 with TRBJ2-1; 11 bases agree with TRBD2. The J segment lost 7 bases and the V segment lost 4 bases, leaving 6 bases of the junction unmatched. The CDR3 consists of 15 residues. Germline values: CDR1 LNHNV, CDR2 YYDKDF (reference sequence). The CDR3 here is CATSNPSGRINEQFF. CDR3 nucleotide sequence: TGTGCCACCAGCAATCCTAGCGGGAGGATTAATGAGCAGTTCTTC.